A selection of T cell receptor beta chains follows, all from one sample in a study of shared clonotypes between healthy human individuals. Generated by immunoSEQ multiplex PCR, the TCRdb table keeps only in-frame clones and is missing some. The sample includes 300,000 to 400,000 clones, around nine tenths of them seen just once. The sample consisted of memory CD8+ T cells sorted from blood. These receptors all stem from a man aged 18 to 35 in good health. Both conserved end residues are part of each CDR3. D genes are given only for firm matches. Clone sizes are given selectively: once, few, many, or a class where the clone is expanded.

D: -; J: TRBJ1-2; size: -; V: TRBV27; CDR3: CASSLVGRRVNYGYTF; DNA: TGTGCCAGCAGTTTAGTAGGGAGGAGGGTTAACTATGGCTACACCTTC
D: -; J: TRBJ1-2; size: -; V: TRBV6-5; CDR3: CASSYSNWDGSYYTF; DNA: TGTGCCAGCAGTTACTCGAATTGGGACGGATCTTACTACACCTTC
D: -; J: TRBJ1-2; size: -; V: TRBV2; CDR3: CARGHPEDYGYTF; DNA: TGTGCCAGGGGACATCCGGAGGACTATGGCTACACCTTC
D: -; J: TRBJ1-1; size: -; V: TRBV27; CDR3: CASRGEGVNTEAFF; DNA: TGTGCCAGCAGGGGTGAGGGGGTAAACACTGAAGCTTTCTTT
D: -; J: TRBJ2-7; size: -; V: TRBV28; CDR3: CASSETGLPAYEQYF; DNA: TGTGCCAGCAGTGAAACGGGACTTCCTGCCTACGAGCAGTACTTC
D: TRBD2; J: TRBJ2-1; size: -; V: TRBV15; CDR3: CATSRGIRLAGGPLF; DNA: TGTGCCACCAGCAGAGGGATCCGCCTAGCGGGAGGGCCGCTCTTC
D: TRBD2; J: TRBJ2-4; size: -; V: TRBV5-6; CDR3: CASSREGYKNIQYF; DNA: TGTGCCAGCAGCCGGGAGGGATACAAAAACATTCAGTACTTC
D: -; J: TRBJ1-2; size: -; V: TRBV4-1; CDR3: CASSLLCNRKTYGYTF; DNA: TGCGCCAGCAGCCTATTATGCAACCGAAAGACCTATGGCTACACCTTC
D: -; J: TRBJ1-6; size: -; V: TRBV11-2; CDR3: CASSSEFSYNSPLHF; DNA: TGTGCCAGCAGCTCAGAATTTTCCTATAATTCACCCCTCCACTTT
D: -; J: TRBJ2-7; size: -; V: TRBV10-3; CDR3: CAISEHRYEQYF; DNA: TGTGCCATCAGTGAGCACAGATACGAGCAGTACTTC
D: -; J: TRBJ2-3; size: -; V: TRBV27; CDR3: CASSLDGEDTQYF; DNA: TGTGCCAGCAGTCTGGACGGAGAAGATACGCAGTATTTT
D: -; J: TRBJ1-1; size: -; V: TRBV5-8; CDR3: CASSLGYTEAFF; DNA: TGTGCCAGCAGCTTGGGGTACACTGAAGCTTTCTTT
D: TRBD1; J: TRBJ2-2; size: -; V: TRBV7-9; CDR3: CASVPGQSNTGELFF; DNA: TGTGCCAGCGTCCCGGGACAGTCGAACACCGGGGAGCTGTTTTTT
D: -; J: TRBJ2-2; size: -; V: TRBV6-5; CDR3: CASSYAPGAGELFF; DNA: TGTGCCAGCAGTTATGCCCCTGGCGCCGGGGAGCTGTTTTTT
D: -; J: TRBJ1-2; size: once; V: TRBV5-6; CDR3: CASSLGYGYTF; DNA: TGTGCCAGCAGCTTGGGCTATGGCTACACCTTC
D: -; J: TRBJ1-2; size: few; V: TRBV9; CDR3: CASSALGFGYTF; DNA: TGTGCCAGCAGCGCGCTGGGGTTTGGCTACACCTTC
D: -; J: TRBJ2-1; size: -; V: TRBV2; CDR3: CASYKQGPEQFF; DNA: TGTGCCAGCTATAAACAGGGACCTGAGCAGTTCTTC
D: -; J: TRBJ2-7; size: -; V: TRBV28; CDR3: CASSLGPGTGYEQYF; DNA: TGTGCCAGCAGTCTAGGGCCAGGAACGGGATACGAGCAGTACTTC
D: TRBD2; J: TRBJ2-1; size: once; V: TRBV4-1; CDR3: CASSQVSSGSRSEQFF; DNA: TGCGCCAGCAGCCAAGTCAGTAGCGGGAGTAGGAGTGAGCAGTTCTTC
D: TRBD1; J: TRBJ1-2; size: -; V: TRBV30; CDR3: CAWIGPDRAYGYTF; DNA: TGTGCCTGGATCGGGCCTGACAGGGCCTATGGCTACACCTTC
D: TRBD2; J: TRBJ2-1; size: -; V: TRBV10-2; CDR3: CASSKLAGANEQFF; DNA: TGCGCCAGCAGTAAACTAGCGGGAGCGAATGAGCAGTTCTTC
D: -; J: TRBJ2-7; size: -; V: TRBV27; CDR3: CASRRGYYEQYF; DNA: TGTGCCAGCCGAAGGGGGTACTACGAGCAGTACTTC
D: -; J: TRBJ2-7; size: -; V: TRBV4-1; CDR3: CASSQVNRDYEQYF; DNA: TGCGCCAGCAGCCAAGTGAACAGGGATTACGAGCAGTACTTC
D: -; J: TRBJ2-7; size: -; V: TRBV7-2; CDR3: CASSTSLQGSTSEQYF; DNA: TGTGCCAGCAGCACTAGCTTACAGGGCTCGACGAGCGAGCAGTACTTC
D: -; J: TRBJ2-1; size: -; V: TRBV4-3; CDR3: CASSQGPNSKYNEQFF; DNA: TGCGCCAGCAGCCAAGGACCAAACTCTAAATACAATGAGCAGTTCTTC
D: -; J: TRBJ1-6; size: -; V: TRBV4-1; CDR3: CASSRGVAVNSPLHF; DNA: TGCGCCAGCAGCAGGGGCGTGGCAGTTAATTCACCCCTCCACTTT
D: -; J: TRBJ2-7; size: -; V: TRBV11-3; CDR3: CASSPADSPYEQYF; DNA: TGTGCCAGCAGCCCAGCGGACAGCCCCTACGAGCAGTACTTC
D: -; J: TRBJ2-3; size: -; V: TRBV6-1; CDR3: CASSEGQSPQYF; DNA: TGTGCCAGCAGTGAGGGGCAGAGTCCGCAGTATTTT
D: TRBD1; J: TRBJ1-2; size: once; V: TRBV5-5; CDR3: CASSLVTGPGYGYTF; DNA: TGTGCCAGCAGCTTGGTGACAGGGCCAGGCTATGGCTACACCTTC
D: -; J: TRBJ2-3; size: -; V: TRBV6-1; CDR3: CASSDIDTQYF; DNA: TGTGCCAGCAGTGATATAGATACGCAGTATTTT
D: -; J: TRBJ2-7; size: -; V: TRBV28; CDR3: CASSGAGEQYF; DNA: TGTGCCAGCAGCGGGGCTGGGGAGCAGTACTTC
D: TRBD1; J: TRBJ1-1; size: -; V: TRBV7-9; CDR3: CASSLGAGGLNTEAFF; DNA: TGTGCCAGCAGCCTAGGTGCAGGGGGCCTCAACACTGAAGCTTTCTTT
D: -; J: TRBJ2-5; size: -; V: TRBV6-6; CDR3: CASSKGETQYF; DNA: TGTGCCAGCTCAAAAGGGGAGACCCAGTACTTC
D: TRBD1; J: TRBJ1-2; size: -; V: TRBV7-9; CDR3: CASSLVAPGGHGYTF; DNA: TGTGCCAGCAGCTTAGTAGCGCCAGGGGGCCATGGCTACACCTTC
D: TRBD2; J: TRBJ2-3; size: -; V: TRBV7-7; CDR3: CASSLAAGGSTDTQYF; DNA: TGTGCTAGCAGCTTAGCAGCGGGAGGTTCCACAGATACGCAGTATTTT
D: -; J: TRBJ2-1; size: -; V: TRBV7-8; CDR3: CASSLVSAGVHNEQFF; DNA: TGTGCCAGCAGCTTAGTCTCGGCAGGGGTCCACAATGAGCAGTTCTTC
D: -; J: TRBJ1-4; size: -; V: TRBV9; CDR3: CASSVGVNGGIFEKLFF; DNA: TGTGCCAGCAGCGTAGGGGTAAACGGTGGGATTTTTGAAAAACTGTTTTTT
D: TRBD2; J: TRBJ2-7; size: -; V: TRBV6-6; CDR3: CASSPGGGDEQYF; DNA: TGTGCCAGCAGTCCCGGGGGGGGCGACGAGCAGTACTTC
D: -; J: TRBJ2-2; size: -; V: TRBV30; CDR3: CAWCQGEIDTGELFF; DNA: TGTGCCTGGTGCCAAGGAGAAATTGACACCGGGGAGCTGTTTTTT
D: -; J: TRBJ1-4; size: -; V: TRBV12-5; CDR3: CASGLVIQGDEKLFF; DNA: TGTGCTAGTGGTTTGGTAATACAGGGAGATGAAAAACTGTTTTTT
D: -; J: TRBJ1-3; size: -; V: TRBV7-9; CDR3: CASRAGASSGNTIYF; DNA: TGTGCCAGCCGCGCAGGCGCGAGCTCTGGAAACACCATATATTTT
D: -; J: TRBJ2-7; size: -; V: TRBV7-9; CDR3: CASSFTTKSARSSYEQYF; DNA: TGTGCCAGCAGCTTCACTACTAAATCGGCCAGGTCTTCCTACGAGCAGTACTTC
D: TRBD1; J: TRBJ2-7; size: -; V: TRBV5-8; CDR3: CASSLPTGMAYEQYF; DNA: TGTGCCAGCAGCCTTCCGACAGGGATGGCATACGAGCAGTACTTC
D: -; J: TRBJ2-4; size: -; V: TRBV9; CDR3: CASSVVFYIQYF; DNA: TGTGCCAGCAGCGTAGTGTTCTACATTCAGTACTTC
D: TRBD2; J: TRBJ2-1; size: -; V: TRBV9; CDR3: CASSSGLAGEPFYNEQFF; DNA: TGTGCCAGCAGCTCGGGACTAGCGGGAGAGCCTTTCTACAATGAGCAGTTCTTC
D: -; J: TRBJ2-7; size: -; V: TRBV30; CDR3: CAWDRGSYEQYF; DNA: TGTGCCTGGGACCGGGGGTCCTACGAGCAGTACTTC
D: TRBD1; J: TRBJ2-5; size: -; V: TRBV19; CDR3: CASSIVTGLETQYF; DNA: TGTGCCAGTAGTATCGTGACAGGGTTGGAGACCCAGTACTTC
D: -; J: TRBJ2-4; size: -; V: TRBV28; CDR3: CASSLRLGTLAKNIQYF; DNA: TGTGCCAGCAGCCTTAGATTGGGGACCCTAGCCAAAAACATTCAGTACTTC
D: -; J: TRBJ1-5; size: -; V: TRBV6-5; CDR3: CASSKDHRSNQPQHF; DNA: TGTGCCAGCAGTAAGGACCACCGGAGCAATCAGCCCCAGCATTTT
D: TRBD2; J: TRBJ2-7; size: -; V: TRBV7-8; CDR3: CASSDTSGYEQYF; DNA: TGTGCCAGCAGTGATACTAGCGGCTACGAGCAGTACTTC
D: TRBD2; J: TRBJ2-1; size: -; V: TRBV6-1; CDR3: CASSEGLGLAAYNEQFF; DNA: TGTGCCAGCAGTGAGGGGCTTGGACTAGCGGCCTACAATGAGCAGTTCTTC
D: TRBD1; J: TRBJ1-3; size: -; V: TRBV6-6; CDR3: CASSGDRMSSGNTIYF; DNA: TGTGCCAGCAGTGGGGACAGAATGAGCTCTGGAAACACCATATATTTT
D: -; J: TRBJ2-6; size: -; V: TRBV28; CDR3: CASSLFSFSGANVLTF; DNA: TGTGCCAGCAGTTTATTCAGCTTCTCTGGGGCCAACGTCCTGACTTTC
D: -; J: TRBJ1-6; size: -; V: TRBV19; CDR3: CASSIGGFNSPLHF; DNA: TGTGCCAGTAGTATCGGAGGGTTTAATTCACCCCTCCACTTT
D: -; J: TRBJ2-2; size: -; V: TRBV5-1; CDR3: CASSLLGRGQEHTGELFF; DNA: TGCGCCAGCAGCTTGTTGGGGAGGGGACAGGAACACACCGGGGAGCTGTTTTTT